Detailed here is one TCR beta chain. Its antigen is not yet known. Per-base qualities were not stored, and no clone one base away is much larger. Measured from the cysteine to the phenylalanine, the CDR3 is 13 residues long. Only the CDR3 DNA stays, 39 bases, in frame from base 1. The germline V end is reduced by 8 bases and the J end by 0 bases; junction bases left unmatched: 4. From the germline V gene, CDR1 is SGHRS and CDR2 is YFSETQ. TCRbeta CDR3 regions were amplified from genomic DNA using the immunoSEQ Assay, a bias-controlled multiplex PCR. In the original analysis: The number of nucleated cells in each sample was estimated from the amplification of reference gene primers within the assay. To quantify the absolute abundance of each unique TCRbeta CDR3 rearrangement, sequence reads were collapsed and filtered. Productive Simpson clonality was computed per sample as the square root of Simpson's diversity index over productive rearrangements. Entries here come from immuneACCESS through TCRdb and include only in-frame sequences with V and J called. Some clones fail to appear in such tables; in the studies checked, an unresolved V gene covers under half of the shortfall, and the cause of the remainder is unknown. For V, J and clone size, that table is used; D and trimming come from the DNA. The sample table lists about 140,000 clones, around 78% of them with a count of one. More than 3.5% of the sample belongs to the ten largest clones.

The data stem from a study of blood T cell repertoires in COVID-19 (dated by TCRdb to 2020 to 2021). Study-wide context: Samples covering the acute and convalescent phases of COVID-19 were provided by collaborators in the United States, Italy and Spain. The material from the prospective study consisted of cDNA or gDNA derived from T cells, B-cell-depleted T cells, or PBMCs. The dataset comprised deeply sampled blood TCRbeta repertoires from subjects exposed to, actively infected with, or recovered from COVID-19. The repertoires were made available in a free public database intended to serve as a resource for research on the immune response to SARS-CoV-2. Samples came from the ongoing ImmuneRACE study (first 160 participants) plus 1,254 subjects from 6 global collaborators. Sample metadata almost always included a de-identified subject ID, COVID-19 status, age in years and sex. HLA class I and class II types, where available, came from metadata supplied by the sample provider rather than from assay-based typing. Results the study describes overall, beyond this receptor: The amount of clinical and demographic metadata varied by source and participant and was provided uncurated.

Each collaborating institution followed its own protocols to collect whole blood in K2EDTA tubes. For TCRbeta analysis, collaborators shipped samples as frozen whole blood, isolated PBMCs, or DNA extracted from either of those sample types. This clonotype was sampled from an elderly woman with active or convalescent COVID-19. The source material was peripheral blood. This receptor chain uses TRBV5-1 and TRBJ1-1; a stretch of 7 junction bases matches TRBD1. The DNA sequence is TGCGCCAGTGCTCAGGGGGTGAACACTGAAGCTTTCTTT. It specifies CASAQGVNTEAFF. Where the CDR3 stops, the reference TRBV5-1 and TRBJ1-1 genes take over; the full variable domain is KAGVTQTPRYLIKTRGQQVTLSCSPISGHRSVSWYQQTPGQGLQFLFEYFSETQRNKGNFPGRFSGRQFSNSRSEMNVSTLELGDSALYLCASAQGVNTEAFFGQGTRLTVV.